This is a list of T cell receptor beta chains from one sample in a study of Ad26.COV2.S vaccination and SARS-CoV-2 variants. The table came from immunoSEQ multiplex PCR; TCRdb's copy has only in-frame clones and leaves some out. Of hundreds of thousands of clones in the sample, around 87% are singletons; the top ten hold about 3.6%. The sample in question was peripheral blood, obtained in a trial of Ad26.COV2.S vaccine versus placebo. The origin of the receptors is a person between 18 and 65 years old who received the Ad26.COV2.S COVID-19 vaccine or a placebo. Both conserved end residues are part of each CDR3. Each record gives: CDR3 protein, V gene, J gene, D gene. A D gene is named only where the DNA matches it firmly.

CDR3 protein: CASSPRQVASDEQFF
V gene: TRBV11-2
J gene: TRBJ2-1
D gene: .

CDR3 protein: CASSAGMSTGELFF
V gene: TRBV5-1
J gene: TRBJ2-2
D gene: .

CDR3 protein: CASSPGQAVGQPQHF
V gene: TRBV6-6
J gene: TRBJ1-5
D gene: TRBD1

CDR3 protein: CASSWPSAGGELFF
V gene: TRBV5-4
J gene: TRBJ2-2
D gene: .

CDR3 protein: CASSPLGPGGRVGNTEAFF
V gene: TRBV18
J gene: TRBJ1-1
D gene: TRBD1

CDR3 protein: CASSTAGVLGNTIYF
V gene: TRBV19
J gene: TRBJ1-3
D gene: .

CDR3 protein: CASSPGEGASPLHF
V gene: TRBV5-4
J gene: TRBJ1-6
D gene: .

CDR3 protein: CASSRPDSASGNTIYF
V gene: TRBV5-1
J gene: TRBJ1-3
D gene: .

CDR3 protein: CASSHGRYYNEQFF
V gene: TRBV14
J gene: TRBJ2-1
D gene: .

CDR3 protein: CASSLGGLALHF
V gene: TRBV12-3/TRBV12-4
J gene: TRBJ1-6
D gene: .

CDR3 protein: CASSRDRAQETQYF
V gene: TRBV3-1/TRBV3-2
J gene: TRBJ2-5
D gene: TRBD1

CDR3 protein: CASRNSNQPQHF
V gene: TRBV4-2
J gene: TRBJ1-5
D gene: .

CDR3 protein: CSASRSVAYEQYF
V gene: TRBV20-1
J gene: TRBJ2-7
D gene: .

CDR3 protein: CASSFTSGRVASYNEQFF
V gene: TRBV7-8
J gene: TRBJ2-1
D gene: TRBD2

CDR3 protein: CASSRLGQGNQPQHF
V gene: TRBV7-9
J gene: TRBJ1-5
D gene: TRBD1

CDR3 protein: CASRRIDRGNNSPLHF
V gene: TRBV2
J gene: TRBJ1-6
D gene: TRBD1

CDR3 protein: CASSERDRAGYTF
V gene: TRBV2
J gene: TRBJ1-2
D gene: TRBD1

CDR3 protein: CASSAGQLNEQFF
V gene: TRBV10-2
J gene: TRBJ2-1
D gene: .

CDR3 protein: CATSSGGVNEQFF
V gene: TRBV30
J gene: TRBJ2-1
D gene: TRBD2

CDR3 protein: CASSPFPGTLNNEQFF
V gene: TRBV4-1
J gene: TRBJ2-1
D gene: .

CDR3 protein: CASTGPGANVLTF
V gene: TRBV2
J gene: TRBJ2-6
D gene: .

CDR3 protein: CASSLVGAGTGAYEQYF
V gene: TRBV7-6
J gene: TRBJ2-7
D gene: TRBD1

CDR3 protein: CASSLFSGGHQNIQYF
V gene: TRBV2
J gene: TRBJ2-4
D gene: TRBD2

CDR3 protein: CASSSPGGTNTGELFF
V gene: TRBV6-5
J gene: TRBJ2-2
D gene: .

CDR3 protein: CASSPSPSWGETQYF
V gene: TRBV27
J gene: TRBJ2-5
D gene: .

CDR3 protein: CASSTDRGHPYEQYF
V gene: TRBV19
J gene: TRBJ2-7
D gene: TRBD1

CDR3 protein: CASSSGTDYYGYTF
V gene: TRBV13
J gene: TRBJ1-2
D gene: .

CDR3 protein: CASSLSGLAGYNEQFF
V gene: TRBV5-1
J gene: TRBJ2-1
D gene: TRBD2

CDR3 protein: CASSQVPRGRLNTEAFF
V gene: TRBV4-3
J gene: TRBJ1-1
D gene: .

CDR3 protein: CASSAHPGGLNDEQFF
V gene: TRBV9
J gene: TRBJ2-1
D gene: .

CDR3 protein: CATRTRANTEAFF
V gene: TRBV2
J gene: TRBJ1-1
D gene: .

CDR3 protein: CASSPGGQETQYF
V gene: TRBV7-3
J gene: TRBJ2-5
D gene: .

CDR3 protein: CASRGLTANTGELFF
V gene: TRBV7-9
J gene: TRBJ2-2
D gene: .

CDR3 protein: CASSSPGQGTVYNEQFF
V gene: TRBV5-1
J gene: TRBJ2-1
D gene: TRBD1

CDR3 protein: CASSLDRGSPYEQYF
V gene: TRBV7-2
J gene: TRBJ2-7
D gene: TRBD1

CDR3 protein: CASSSGSYEQYF
V gene: TRBV5-6
J gene: TRBJ2-7
D gene: .

CDR3 protein: CASSFGDTNYNEQFF
V gene: TRBV5-1
J gene: TRBJ2-1
D gene: .

CDR3 protein: CASSLYRAGELFF
V gene: TRBV7-8
J gene: TRBJ2-2
D gene: .

CDR3 protein: CASSETVVNQPQHF
V gene: TRBV6-1
J gene: TRBJ1-5
D gene: .

CDR3 protein: CAGGQGLEAYEQYF
V gene: TRBV6-5
J gene: TRBJ2-7
D gene: .

CDR3 protein: CASGLVPYEQYF
V gene: TRBV12-5
J gene: TRBJ2-7
D gene: .

CDR3 protein: CASRSPIGRQHMNTEAFF
V gene: TRBV2
J gene: TRBJ1-1
D gene: .

CDR3 protein: CASSLVGTGGTEAFF
V gene: TRBV5-1
J gene: TRBJ1-1
D gene: TRBD1

CDR3 protein: CASSPSGTGSYEQYF
V gene: TRBV18
J gene: TRBJ2-7
D gene: TRBD1

CDR3 protein: CASSDRDRDDEQYF
V gene: TRBV11-2
J gene: TRBJ2-7
D gene: TRBD1

CDR3 protein: CASSLTLAEETQYF
V gene: TRBV5-1
J gene: TRBJ2-5
D gene: .

CDR3 protein: CASSPGTGTDSPLHF
V gene: TRBV5-1
J gene: TRBJ1-6
D gene: .

CDR3 protein: CASSPGTSLYEQYF
V gene: TRBV5-1
J gene: TRBJ2-7
D gene: .